This TCR beta chain is drawn from a study of blood T cells in healthy people across ages. Study results and limitations: Unsorted PBMCs prevented conclusive naive versus antigen-experienced comparison.

Every donor gave about 9 milliliters of peripheral blood. Next came a second PCR, run for about 7 to 12 cycles, which used a sample-barcoded 5' primer along with a J-beta primer mix. TCRdb analysed the 5' RACE reads with MiXCR anew, one entry per CDR3 protein. The sample records about 680,000 distinct CDR3 sequences, approximately 49% being singletons. On this clonotype: Its cognate antigen is unknown.

Germline V lookup: CDR1 DFQATT, CDR2 SNEGSKA (reference sequence). This CDR3 has 16 residues. Trimming left V 3 bases short and J 1 base short, with 13 bases between. The receptor was isolated from a woman in her sixties in good health. Sequenced sample: blood. J is TRBJ2-6 and V is TRBV20-1; D might be TRBD1 (5 bases). CDR3 nucleotides: TGCAGTGCTAGCCCTACAGGAGTATCTGGGGCCAACGTCCTGACTTTC. It codes for CSASPTGVSGANVLTF.